What follows describes a single T cell receptor (beta chain). These data come from a study of blood T cell repertoires in COVID-19. Study as a whole: The cDNA or gDNA used as material had been derived from T cells, B-cell-depleted T cells, or PBMCs.

The germline V gene encodes CDR1 KGHSH and CDR2 LQKENI. The CDR3 loop spans 13 amino acids. The germline V and J ends were trimmed by 4 bases and 4 bases, with 7 bases remaining between them. Original processing methods: Amplifying reference gene primers gave estimates of nucleated cell counts. Here immunoSEQ multiplex PCR was the method, and the copy in TCRdb shows in-frame clones only, minus some. V and J calls and clone size are those listed in that table; D and trimming were worked out from the DNA. The sample carries around 110,000 clones, about 87% recorded once. What was sequenced was peripheral blood. This sequence was found in a middle-aged man with active or convalescent COVID-19. The chain has TRBV18 and TRBJ1-4, with D hard to call. The DNA for the CDR3 is TGTGCCAGCTCACGCGCCTTTAATGAAAAACTGTTTTTT. Translating gives CASSRAFNEKLFF.